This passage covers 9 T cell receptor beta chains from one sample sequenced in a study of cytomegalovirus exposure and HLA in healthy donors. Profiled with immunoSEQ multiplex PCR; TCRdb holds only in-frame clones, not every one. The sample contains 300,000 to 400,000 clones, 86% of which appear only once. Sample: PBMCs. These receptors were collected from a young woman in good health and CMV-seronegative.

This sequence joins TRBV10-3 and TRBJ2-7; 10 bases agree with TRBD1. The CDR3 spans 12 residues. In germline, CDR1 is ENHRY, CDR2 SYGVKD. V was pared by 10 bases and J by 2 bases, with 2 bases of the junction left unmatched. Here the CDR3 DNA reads TGTGCCACCGGGACAGGGGCCTACGAGCAGTACTTC. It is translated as CATGTGAYEQYF.

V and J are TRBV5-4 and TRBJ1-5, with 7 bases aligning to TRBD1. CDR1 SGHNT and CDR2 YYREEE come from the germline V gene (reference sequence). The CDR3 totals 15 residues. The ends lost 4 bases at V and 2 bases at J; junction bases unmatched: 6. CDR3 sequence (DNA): TGTGCCAGCAGCCAAGGTACAGGGGGCAATCAGCCCCAGCATTTT. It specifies CASSQGTGGNQPQHF.

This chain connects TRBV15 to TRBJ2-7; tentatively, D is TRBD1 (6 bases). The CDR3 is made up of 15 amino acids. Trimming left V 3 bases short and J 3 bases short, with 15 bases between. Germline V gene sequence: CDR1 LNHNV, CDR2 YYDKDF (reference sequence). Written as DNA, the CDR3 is TGTGCCACCAGCAGCGTTTCAGGGGCCGGCTACGAGCAGTACTTC. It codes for CATSSVSGAGYEQYF.

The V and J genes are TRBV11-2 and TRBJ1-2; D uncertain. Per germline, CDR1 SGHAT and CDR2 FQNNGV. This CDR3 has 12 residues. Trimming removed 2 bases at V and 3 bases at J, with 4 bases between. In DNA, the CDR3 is TGTGCCAGCAGCTTACCCGACTATGGCTACACCTTC. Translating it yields CASSLPDYGYTF.

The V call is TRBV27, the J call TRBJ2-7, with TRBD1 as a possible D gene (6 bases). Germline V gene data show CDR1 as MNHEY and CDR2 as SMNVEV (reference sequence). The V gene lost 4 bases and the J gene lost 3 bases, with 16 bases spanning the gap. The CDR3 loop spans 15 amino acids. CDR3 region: CASSSIQGSLYEQYF. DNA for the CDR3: TGTGCCAGCAGTTCCATACAGGGTTCACTCTACGAGCAGTACTTC.

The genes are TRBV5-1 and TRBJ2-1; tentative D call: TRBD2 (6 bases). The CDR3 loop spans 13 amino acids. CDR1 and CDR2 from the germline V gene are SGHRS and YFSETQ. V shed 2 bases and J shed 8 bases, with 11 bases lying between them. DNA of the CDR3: TGCGCCAGCAGCTTAAAAGCGGGCGATGAGCAGTTCTTC. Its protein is CASSLKAGDEQFF.

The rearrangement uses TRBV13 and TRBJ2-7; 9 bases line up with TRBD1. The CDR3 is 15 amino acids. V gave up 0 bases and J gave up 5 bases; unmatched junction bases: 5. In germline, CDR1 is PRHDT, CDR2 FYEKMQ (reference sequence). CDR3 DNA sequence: TGTGCCAGCAGCTTAGGCCGAACAGGGGGCGACGAGCAGTACTTC. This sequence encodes CASSLGRTGGDEQYF.

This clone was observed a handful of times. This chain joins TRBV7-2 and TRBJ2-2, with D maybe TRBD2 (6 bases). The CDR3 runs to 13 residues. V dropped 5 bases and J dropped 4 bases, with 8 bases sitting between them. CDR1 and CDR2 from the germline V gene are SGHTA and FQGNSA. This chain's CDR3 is CASSLSGTGELFF. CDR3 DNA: TGTGCCAGCAGCCTTAGCGGCACCGGGGAGCTGTTTTTT.

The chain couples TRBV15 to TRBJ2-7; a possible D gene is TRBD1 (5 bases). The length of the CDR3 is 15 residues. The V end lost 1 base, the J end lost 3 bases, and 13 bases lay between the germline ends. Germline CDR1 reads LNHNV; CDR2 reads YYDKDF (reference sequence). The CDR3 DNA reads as TGTGCCACCAGCAGAGGCTGGCAGGGATACTACGAGCAGTACTTC. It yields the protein CATSRGWQGYYEQYF.